Listed here is a single T cell receptor (beta chain). This specimen belongs to a study of blood T cell repertoires in COVID-19. Study context: The United States, Italy and Spain supplied acute and convalescent COVID-19 samples. Sources were T cells, B-cell-depleted T cells, or PBMCs; the material itself was cDNA or gDNA.

The germline V and J ends were trimmed by 3 bases and 4 bases, with 12 bases remaining between them. The CDR3 has 14 residues. Germline CDR1 reads SNHLY; CDR2 reads FYNNEI. Assay: immunoSEQ multiplex PCR; the TCRdb copy retains only in-frame clones and omits some. The sample lists over 150,000 clones, just under 90% occurring once. Seattle cases were enrolled at active infection and followed longitudinally. What was sequenced was peripheral blood. This sequence originates from a woman between 65 and 79 years old with COVID-19, enrolled during active disease. The genes are TRBV2 and TRBJ1-2; D is unclear. The CDR3 DNA reads as TGTGCCAGCAGTGACACAGACCCCTCCTATGGCTACACCTTC. This gives the protein CASSDTDPSYGYTF.